One T cell receptor (beta chain) is described in this entry. These data belong to a study of blood T cell repertoires in COVID-19. Generated by immunoSEQ multiplex PCR, the TCRdb table keeps only in-frame clones and is missing some. Of roughly 250,000 clones listed, 90% to 95% are singletons. The germline gives CDR1 LNHDA, CDR2 SQIVND (reference sequence). Trimming at V came to 7 bases and at J to 7 bases, leaving 13 bases not matched to a gene. CDR3 length: 16 residues. Participants were aged about 18 to 90 years, lived in around 25 US areas, and enrolled virtually. This clonotype was sampled from a woman between 18 and 29 years old who had recovered from COVID-19. The sample comprised PBMCs or T cells enriched from blood (not recorded which). This chain joins TRBV19 and TRBJ1-6; 7 bases align to TRBD1. This CDR3 reads CASNSPPGQRNSPLHF. The CDR3 DNA reads TGTGCCAGTAACTCACCTCCGGGACAGAGAAATTCACCCCTCCACTTT.